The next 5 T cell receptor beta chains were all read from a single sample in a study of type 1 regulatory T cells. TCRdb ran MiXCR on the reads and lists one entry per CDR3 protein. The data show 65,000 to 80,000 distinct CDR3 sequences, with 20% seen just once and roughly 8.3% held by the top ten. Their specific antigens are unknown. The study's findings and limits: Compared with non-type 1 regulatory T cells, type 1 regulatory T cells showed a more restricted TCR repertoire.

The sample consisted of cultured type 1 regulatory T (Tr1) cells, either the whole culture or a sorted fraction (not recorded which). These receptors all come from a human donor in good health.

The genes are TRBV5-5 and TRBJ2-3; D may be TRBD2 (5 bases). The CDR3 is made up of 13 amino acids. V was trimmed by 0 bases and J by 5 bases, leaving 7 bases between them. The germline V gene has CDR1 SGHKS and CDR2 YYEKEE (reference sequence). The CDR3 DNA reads TGTGCCAGCAGCTTGGGAGGGCAAGATACGCAGTATTTT. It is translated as CASSLGGQDTQYF.

The CDR3 loop reads CSAPGSGTGGYNEQFF. CDR3 coding DNA: TGCAGTGCTCCCGGGTCCGGGACAGGGGGCTACAATGAGCAGTTCTTC. The chain combines TRBV20-1 with TRBJ2-1; 11 nucleotides align to TRBD1. Per germline, CDR1 DFQATT and CDR2 SNEGSKA (reference sequence). J gave up 3 bases and V 5 bases, and 9 bases lay outside the gene matches. The CDR3 contains 16 residues.

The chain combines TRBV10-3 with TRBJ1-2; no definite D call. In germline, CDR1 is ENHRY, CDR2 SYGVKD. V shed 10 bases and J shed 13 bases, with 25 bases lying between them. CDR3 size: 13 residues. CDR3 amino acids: CATATPDTFGSTF. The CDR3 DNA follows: TGTGCCACCGCGACTCCAGATACATTTGGTTCCACCTTC.

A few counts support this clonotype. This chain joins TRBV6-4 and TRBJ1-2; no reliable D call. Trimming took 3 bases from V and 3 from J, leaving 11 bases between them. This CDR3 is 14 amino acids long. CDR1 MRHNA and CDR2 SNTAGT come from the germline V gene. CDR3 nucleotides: TGTGCCAGCAGTGAGTTTGAGGGAGACTATGGCTACACCTTC. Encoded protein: CASSEFEGDYGYTF.

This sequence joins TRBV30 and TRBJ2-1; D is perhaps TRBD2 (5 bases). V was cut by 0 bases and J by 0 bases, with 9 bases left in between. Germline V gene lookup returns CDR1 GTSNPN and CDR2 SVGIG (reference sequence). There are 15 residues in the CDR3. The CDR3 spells CAWSVLGSSYNEQFF. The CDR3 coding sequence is TGTGCCTGGAGTGTACTAGGGAGCTCCTACAATGAGCAGTTCTTC.